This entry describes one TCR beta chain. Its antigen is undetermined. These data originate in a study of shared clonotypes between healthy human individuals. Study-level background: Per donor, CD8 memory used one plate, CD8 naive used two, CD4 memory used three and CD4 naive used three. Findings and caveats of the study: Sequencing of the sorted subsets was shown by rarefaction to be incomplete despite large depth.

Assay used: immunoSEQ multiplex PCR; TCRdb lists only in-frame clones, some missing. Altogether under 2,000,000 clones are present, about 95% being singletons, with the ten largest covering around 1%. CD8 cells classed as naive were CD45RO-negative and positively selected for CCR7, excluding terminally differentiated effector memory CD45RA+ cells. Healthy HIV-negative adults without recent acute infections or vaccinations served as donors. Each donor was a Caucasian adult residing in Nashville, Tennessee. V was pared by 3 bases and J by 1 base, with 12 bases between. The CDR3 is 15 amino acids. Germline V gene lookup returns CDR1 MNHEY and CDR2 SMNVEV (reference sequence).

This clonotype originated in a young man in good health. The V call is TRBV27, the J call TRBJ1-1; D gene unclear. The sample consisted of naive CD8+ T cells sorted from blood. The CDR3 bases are TGTGCCAGCAGTTTCAGCCGAGGAGCGAACACTGAAGCTTTCTTT. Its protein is CASSFSRGANTEAFF.